Listed below are T cell receptor beta chains from one sample, sequenced in a study of blood T cell repertoires in COVID-19. This table comes from immunoSEQ multiplex PCR, and its TCRdb copy is limited to in-frame clones, with some not included. The repertoire has about 160,000 clones, about 85% of them found once; the top ten carry 1.2%. Sequences were obtained from peripheral blood. These receptors were collected from a man aged 55 to 70 who had recovered from COVID-19. CDR3s include the opening cysteine and the closing phenylalanine or tryptophan. A D gene is named only where the DNA matches it firmly.

>TRBV4-3|-|15|TRBJ1-6
TGCGCCAGCAGCCAAGACCCCCGGGGTTATTCACCCCTCCACTTT
CASSQDPRGYSPLHF
>TRBV19|-|16|TRBJ2-2
TGTGCCAGTAGTATAGGCCAGGGTTTGGACACCGGGGAGCTGTTTTTT
CASSIGQGLDTGELFF
>TRBV3-1/TRBV3-2|-|17|TRBJ1-1
TGTGCCAGCAGCCAAGCCCTTCCCTCGGGGGTATGGACTGAAGCTTTCTTT
CASSQALPSGVWTEAFF
>TRBV20-1|-|11|TRBJ2-2
TGCAGTGGTATGAACACCGGGGAGCTGTTTTTT
CSGMNTGELFF
>TRBV29-1|-|12|TRBJ1-1
TGCAGCGTTTCCCACATCAACACTGAAGCTTTCTTT
CSVSHINTEAFF
>TRBV5-6|-|14|TRBJ2-5
TGTGCCAGCAGCTTGGAAGACTTCCAAGAGACCCAGTACTTC
CASSLEDFQETQYF
>TRBV4-1|-|12|TRBJ1-1
TGCGCCAGCAGCCCAAGGGGCACTGAAGCTTTCTTT
CASSPRGTEAFF
>TRBV7-9|-|13|TRBJ2-7
TGTGCCAGCAGCCTTGGCGGAGACTACGAGCAGTACTTC
CASSLGGDYEQYF
>TRBV5-1|-|15|TRBJ2-5
TGCGCCAGCAGCTTGGACCTCCGGTACCAAGAGACCCAGTACTTC
CASSLDLRYQETQYF
>TRBV18|-|14|TRBJ2-7
TGTGCCAGCTCACCGACGGGACTCTCCTACGAGCAGTACTTC
CASSPTGLSYEQYF